Following are 18 T cell receptor beta chains from one sample sequenced in a study of response to subunit inactivated influenza vaccine. In TCRdb, the RT-PCR reads were re-called with MiXCR into one record per CDR3 protein. The sample includes fewer than 350,000 distinct CDR3 sequences, less than 25% of them seen just once. This material consisted of PBMCs from blood, taken 21 months after vaccination. The receptors come from a man aged 45 to 70 who received an inactivated influenza vaccine.

The chain has TRBV7-9 and TRBJ1-2, with D possibly matching TRBD1 (6 bases). CDR1 SEHNR and CDR2 FQNEAQ come from the germline V gene (reference sequence). CDR3 length: 14 amino acids. The V gene lost 3 bases and the J gene lost 4 bases, with 12 bases spanning the gap. The CDR3 sequence is CASSLRGGGYGYTF. The CDR3, as DNA: TGTGCCAGCAGCTTGAGGGGGGGCGGCTATGGCTACACCTTC.

This clonotype was recorded a few times. The V and J genes are TRBV7-9 and TRBJ2-1; no definite D call. V lost 3 bases and J 4 bases, leaving 7 bases between the germline ends. CDR1 is SEHNR, CDR2 FQNEAQ, per germline (reference sequence). This CDR3 has 13 amino acids. The CDR3 loop reads CASSFIPYNEQFF. The CDR3 nucleotides read TGTGCCAGCAGCTTCATCCCTTACAATGAGCAGTTCTTC.

This clonotype came up many times. The chain employs TRBV2 and TRBJ1-2; the D gene is possibly TRBD1 (5 bases). V lost 3 bases, J lost 7 bases, and 9 bases lay in between. This CDR3 spans 12 amino acids. Germline V CDR1 and CDR2: SNHLY, FYNNEI. The CDR3 region is CASSDPGSGYTF. CDR3 in DNA: TGTGCCAGCAGTGACCCAGGGTCTGGCTACACCTTC.

The chain employs TRBV9 and TRBJ1-1; the D gene is possibly TRBD1 (6 bases). This CDR3 is 15 amino acids long. The germline V gene encodes CDR1 SGDLS and CDR2 YYNGEE. V lost 1 base and J lost 6, with 16 bases in between. Written as DNA, the CDR3 is TGTGCCAGCAGCGTACGTCCCAGGGGATCTGCTGAAGCTTTCTTT. Its translation: CASSVRPRGSAEAFF.

The chain recombines TRBV5-4 with TRBJ2-1; the D gene is possibly TRBD2 (5 bases). V was pared by 4 bases and J by 2 bases, with 10 bases between. Germline loops: CDR1 SGHNT, CDR2 YYREEE (reference sequence). The CDR3 spans 14 residues. The CDR3 loop reads CASSTKAAYNEQFF. Written as DNA, the CDR3 is TGTGCCAGCAGCACAAAAGCGGCCTACAATGAGCAGTTCTTC.

The V and J genes are TRBV29-1 and TRBJ1-4; possible D gene TRBD1, 5 bases. The CDR3 consists of 13 residues. Trimming stripped 7 bases from V and 4 bases from J, with 13 bases between. Germline CDR1 and CDR2: SQVTM and ANQGSEA. Here the CDR3 DNA reads TGCAGCGGCGGGACTGACCTTAATGAAAAACTGTTTTTT. Protein sequence: CSGGTDLNEKLFF. Variable domain in full (rest from reference TRBV29-1 and TRBJ1-4): SAVISQKPSRDICQRGTSLTIQCQVDSQVTMMFWYRQQPGQSLTLIATANQGSEATYESGFVIDKFPISRPNLTFSTLTVSNMSPEDSSIYLCSGGTDLNEKLFFGSGTQLSVL.

This clonotype was counted at least ten times. The V gene is TRBV3-1, the J gene TRBJ1-2; no clear D gene. Trimming removed 0 bases at V and 7 bases at J, with 12 bases between. Germline CDR1 reads LGHDT; CDR2 reads YNNKEL (reference sequence). The CDR3 is 14 amino acids. Here the CDR3 DNA reads TGTGCCAGCAGCCAAGATGCGGTAACACTTGGCTACACCTTC. Residues: CASSQDAVTLGYTF.

This clonotype was counted between two and nine times. The chain is built from TRBV7-9 and TRBJ1-1; D is undetermined. Germline CDR1 SEHNR, CDR2 FQNEAQ (reference sequence). The CDR3 has 12 amino acids. Trimming left V 6 bases short and J 3 bases short, with 8 bases between. The CDR3 reads CASRPTYTEAFF. The CDR3 nucleotides read TGTGCCAGCAGACCTACTTACACTGAAGCTTTCTTT.

This clonotype was detected many times. V is TRBV3-1 and J is TRBJ1-2, with 10 bases identical to TRBD1. The germline gives CDR1 LGHDT, CDR2 YNNKEL (reference sequence). The V and J ends lost 4 bases and 8 bases, in that order; junction bases with no gene match: 10. The CDR3 consists of 15 residues. CDR3 coding DNA: TGTGCCAGCAGCCCACTACGGACAGGGGGGAACGGCTACACCTTC. Protein: CASSPLRTGGNGYTF.

The chain is built from TRBV7-3 and TRBJ2-3; the D gene could be TRBD1 or TRBD2 (5 bases each). Germline assignment: CDR1 SGHTA and CDR2 FQGTGA. This CDR3 spans 13 amino acids. Trimming took 0 bases from V and 8 from J, leaving 9 bases between them. The CDR3 nucleotides are TGTGCCAGCAGCTTAACTTTGAGGGGTACGCAGTATTTT. The encoded protein is CASSLTLRGTQYF. Together with reference TRBV7-3 and TRBJ2-3, the CDR3 gives the full variable domain: GAGVSQTPSNKVTEKGKYVELRCDPISGHTALYWYRQSLGQGPEFLIYFQGTGAADDSGLPNDRFFAVRPEGSVSTLKIQRTERGDSAVYLCASSLTLRGTQYFGPGTRLTVL.

This clonotype was recorded at least ten times. CDR3 residues: CASSLSTGTLRDYGYTF. The CDR3 DNA reads as TGTGCCAGCAGCCTTTCTACGGGGACCCTGAGGGACTATGGCTACACCTTC. The chain carries TRBV4-2 and TRBJ1-2, with D perhaps TRBD1 (5 bases). This CDR3 has 17 residues. Germline lookup yields CDR1 LGHNA and CDR2 YNFKEQ. The V end was cut by 4 bases, the J end by 3 bases, with 21 bases between.

The V call is TRBV9, the J call TRBJ1-1, with 7 bases aligning to TRBD1. The CDR3 extends over 15 amino acids. Germline lookup yields CDR1 SGDLS and CDR2 YYNGEE. After removal of 3 bases from V and 0 bases from J, the junction contained 5 bases not matched to a gene. Here the CDR3 DNA reads TGTGCCAGCAGCGCAGGGGACAGTCTGAACACTGAAGCTTTCTTT. It specifies CASSAGDSLNTEAFF.

This clonotype was recorded many times. V gene TRBV2 combines with J gene TRBJ2-5; 9 bases match TRBD2. The CDR3 has 18 amino acids. CDR1 and CDR2 (germline): SNHLY, FYNNEI. J lost 4 bases, V lost 1 base, and 13 bases had no gene match. This CDR3 is CASSEVVAGDWMGETQYF. CDR3 nucleotides: TGTGCCAGCAGTGAAGTAGTAGCGGGGGATTGGATGGGAGAGACCCAGTACTTC. Full variable domain (remainder filled in from reference TRBV2 and TRBJ2-5): EPEVTQTPSHQVTQMGQEVILRCVPISNHLYFYWYRQILGQKVEFLVSFYNNEISEKSEIFDDQFSVERPDGSNFTLKIRSTKLEDSAMYFCASSEVVAGDWMGETQYFGPGTRLLVL.

The CDR3 nucleotides read TGTGCCAGCAGTTACTCGGAGGGTATGGGGACTGAAGCTTTCTTT. Its protein product is CASSYSEGMGTEAFF. The chain links TRBV6-5 to TRBJ1-1; D gene ambiguous. Deletions cut 0 bases from V and 5 bases from J, with 13 bases between. The germline V gene has CDR1 MNHEY and CDR2 SVGAGI. This CDR3 spans 15 amino acids.

V is TRBV7-2 and J is TRBJ2-1; D is uncertain. V lost 4 bases, J lost 2 bases, and 12 bases lay in between. The CDR3 runs 15 residues. The germline V gene has CDR1 SGHTA and CDR2 FQGNSA. The CDR3 bases are TGTGCCAGCAGCTCAGGACCGAGCGCCTACAATGAGCAGTTCTTC. The encoded protein is CASSSGPSAYNEQFF. Filled out from reference TRBV7-2 and TRBJ2-1, the complete variable domain reads GAGVSQSPSNKVTEKGKDVELRCDPISGHTALYWYRQSLGQGLEFLIYFQGNSAPDKSGLPSDRFSAERTGGSVSTLTIQRTQQEDSAVYLCASSSGPSAYNEQFFGPGTRLTVL.

CDR3 sequence reads: CASSQVGVDTEAFF. CDR3 sequence (DNA): TGCGCCAGCAGCCAAGTAGGGGTGGACACTGAAGCTTTCTTT. This chain links TRBV4-3 with TRBJ1-1; D is perhaps TRBD1 (5 bases). Trimming shortened V by 1 base and J by 3 bases, and 9 bases separated the two germline ends. The length of the CDR3 is 14 residues. The V gene's germline CDR1 is LGHNA and CDR2 YSLEER.

This clonotype has a handful of counts. The chain carries TRBV12-3 or TRBV12-4 and TRBJ1-2; D not resolved. The CDR3 extends over 15 amino acids. Trimming removed 2 bases at V and 4 bases at J, with 14 bases between. CDR3 bases: TGTGCCAGCAGTTTATGGGCGGGCGGTCCCTATGGCTACACCTTC. Translated: CASSLWAGGPYGYTF.

This clonotype was seen repeatedly, ten times or more. The chain carries TRBV6-2 or TRBV6-3 and TRBJ1-2; TRBD1 agrees at 7 bases. This CDR3 is built from 13 residues. The V and J ends lost 4 bases and 4 bases, in that order; junction bases with no gene match: 3. Germline lookup yields CDR1 MNHEY and CDR2 SVGEGT. CDR3 in amino acids: CASSWTGVYGYTF. CDR3 bases: TGTGCCAGCAGTTGGACAGGCGTCTATGGCTACACCTTC.